This T cell receptor beta chain was retrieved from a study of cytomegalovirus exposure and HLA in healthy donors. The CDR3 runs to 15 residues. The J segment lost 6 bases and the V segment lost 4 bases, leaving 10 bases of the junction unmatched. In germline, CDR1 is SGHNT, CDR2 YYREEE (reference sequence). The PCR had 60 Vbeta and 13 Jbeta primers. Sequenced by immunoSEQ multiplex PCR; TCRdb stores in-frame clones only, minus some. The table lists 200,000 to 250,000 clones, 77% of them singletons. This sequence originates from a woman in her sixties or seventies in good health and CMV-seropositive. The sample consisted of PBMCs. The chain links TRBV5-4 to TRBJ2-7; 10 bases map to TRBD1. Here the CDR3 DNA reads TGTGCCAGCAGCCGGGGTGGGACAGGGGCCGCCGAGCAGTACTTC. Translating it yields CASSRGGTGAAEQYF.